One sample yielded the 16 T cell receptor beta chains listed below, sequenced in a study of shared clonotypes between healthy human individuals. Profiling relied on immunoSEQ multiplex PCR, and the TCRdb table lists in-frame clones only, not all of them. The profile covers about 2.3 million clones, with more than 80% appearing a single time and roughly 0.36% taken by the ten largest. Input material: naive CD4+ T cells from PBMCs. The subset was: CD45RA+ positively selected. The receptor source for this set is a man aged 18-30 years in good health. Some clones in this sample may be carry-over from other donors' samples.

The chain employs TRBV10-3 and TRBJ2-7; D may match TRBD1 or TRBD2 (5 bases each). V gave up 0 bases and J gave up 6 bases, with 12 bases separating them. CDR3 size: 14 residues. Germline lookup yields CDR1 ENHRY and CDR2 SYGVKD. This CDR3 is CAISESRGAFEQYF. Here the CDR3 DNA reads TGTGCCATCAGTGAGTCGAGGGGAGCCTTCGAGCAGTACTTC.

The chain joins TRBV5-4 to TRBJ1-2; D ambiguous. This CDR3 has 16 residues. V lost 0 bases, J lost 2 bases, and 14 bases lay in between. Germline CDR1 and CDR2: SGHNT and YYREEE (reference sequence). CDR3 coding DNA: TGTGCCAGCAGCTTGGGTTTACGGGAGGCGAACTATGGCTACACCTTC. This codes for CASSLGLREANYGYTF.

The chain joins TRBV7-8 to TRBJ1-5, with 8 bases that match TRBD1. The V gene end was trimmed by 5 bases and the J gene end by 5 bases; junction bases not matched to a gene: 8. CDR3 length equals 15 residues. In germline, CDR1 is SGHVS, CDR2 FQNEAQ. CDR3 sequence (DNA): TGTGCCAGCAGCGTCTCCGGGACAGGCTATCAGCCCCAGCATTTT. It specifies CASSVSGTGYQPQHF.

The chain carries TRBV9 and TRBJ2-1; no definite D call. The CDR3 covers 15 residues. The germline CDR1 and CDR2 sequences are SGDLS and YYNGEE. The ends were cut back, 4 bases at V and 6 bases at J, with 17 bases in the middle. This chain's CDR3 is CASSLRTELVNEQFF. The DNA for the CDR3 is TGTGCCAGCAGCCTTCGGACCGAATTAGTCAATGAGCAGTTCTTC.

The V gene is TRBV5-1, the J gene TRBJ2-2, with D possibly being TRBD1 (6 bases). The ends were cut back, 3 bases at V and 1 base at J, with 13 bases in the middle. Germline values: CDR1 SGHRS, CDR2 YFSETQ. The CDR3 totals 16 residues. CDR3 DNA: TGCGCCAGCAGCTCCCCCGGGACAATGAACACCGGGGAGCTGTTTTTT. Its protein is CASSSPGTMNTGELFF.

The V gene is TRBV28, the J gene TRBJ2-3; 13 bases are a match to TRBD2. Looked up from germline, CDR1 is MDHEN and CDR2 is SYDVKM. The CDR3 is 17 amino acids. V was clipped by 6 bases and J by 5 bases; unmatched bases: 11. The CDR3 DNA sequence: TGTGCCAGCAGAGGGACTAGCGGGAAAACGAGGTTAGATACGCAGTATTTT. It codes for CASRGTSGKTRLDTQYF. The complete variable domain, with remaining parts taken from reference TRBV28 and TRBJ2-3, reads DVKVTQSSRYLVKRTGEKVFLECVQDMDHENMFWYRQDPGLGLRLIYFSYDVKMKEKGDIPEGYSVSREKKERFSLILESASTNQTSMYLCASRGTSGKTRLDTQYFGPGTRLTVL.

V gene TRBV5-4 combines with J gene TRBJ2-1; tentatively, D is TRBD2 (6 bases). The CDR3 consists of 14 residues. Germline CDR1 reads SGHNT; CDR2 reads YYREEE (reference sequence). Trimming removed 1 base at V and 7 bases at J, with 12 bases between. This chain's CDR3 is CASSLREERNEQFF. In DNA, the CDR3 is TGTGCCAGCAGCTTGAGGGAGGAACGAAATGAGCAGTTCTTC.

This chain uses TRBV19 with TRBJ1-1; D call uncertain. CDR1 and CDR2 (germline): LNHDA, SQIVND (reference sequence). The CDR3 has 13 amino acids. Trimming cost V 9 bases and J 1 base, with 12 bases left between them. CDR3 coding DNA: TGTGCCAGCCAGAGTCTTCAGAACACTGAAGCTTTCTTT. Residues: CASQSLQNTEAFF.

Details on this clone: Other DNA sequences of this sample code for an identical CDR3. The chain has TRBV5-1 and TRBJ2-7, with TRBD1 identical over 12 bases. Unmatched junction bases numbered 7, after V lost 5 bases and J lost 7 bases. Germline CDR1 is SGHRS and CDR2 is YFSETQ. This CDR3 is built from 14 residues. DNA for the CDR3: TGCGCCAGCAGGTCCGGGACAGGGGGCTATGAGCAGTACTTC. Translation gives CASRSGTGGYEQYF.

V and J are TRBV2 and TRBJ1-2; D is unclear. V was pared by 5 bases and J by 3 bases, with 13 bases between. The CDR3 length is 14 residues. The V gene's germline CDR1 is SNHLY and CDR2 FYNNEI. The CDR3 DNA follows: TGTGCCAGCAGTTCCCCGAAAGGACACTATGGCTACACCTTC. It is translated as CASSSPKGHYGYTF.

This chain connects TRBV5-1 to TRBJ1-4; D possibly corresponds to TRBD1 (6 bases). The germline V gene encodes CDR1 SGHRS and CDR2 YFSETQ. The CDR3 length is 16 residues. The V gene lost 4 bases and the J gene lost 7 bases, with 20 bases spanning the gap. The CDR3 sequence is CASSSGTSGLGEKLFF. CDR3 bases: TGCGCCAGCAGCAGTGGGACATCTGGGCTTGGTGAAAAACTGTTTTTT.

This chain connects TRBV5-1 to TRBJ2-2, with a tentative D call TRBD1 (5 bases). Germline CDR1 SGHRS, CDR2 YFSETQ. Deletions cut 7 bases from V and 6 bases from J, with 13 bases between. The CDR3 has 13 residues. CDR3 nucleotides: TGCGCCAGCGGATCAGGGTCGCCCGGGGAGCTGTTTTTT. Translated: CASGSGSPGELFF.

J is TRBJ1-5 and V is TRBV28; 7 positions agree with TRBD1. This CDR3 has 15 amino acids. J gave up 1 base and V 6 bases, and 6 bases lay outside the gene matches. CDR1 MDHEN and CDR2 SYDVKM come from the germline V gene. The CDR3 loop is CASSRTGDSNQPQHF. For the CDR3, the DNA is TGTGCCAGCAGCCGAACAGGGGACAGCAATCAGCCCCAGCATTTT.

V and J are TRBV6-5 and TRBJ1-5; no definite D call. The CDR3 has 15 residues. Trimming shortened V by 4 bases and J by 5 bases, and 15 bases separated the two germline ends. In germline, CDR1 is MNHEY, CDR2 SVGAGI. The CDR3 protein is CASSSLEARDQPQHF. As DNA, the CDR3 is TGTGCCAGCAGTTCCCTCGAGGCCCGGGATCAGCCCCAGCATTTT.

This clone was observed once. Distinct nucleotide sequences in the sample also encode this CDR3. The V call is TRBV10-3, the J call TRBJ2-7; D not certain. Germline values: CDR1 ENHRY, CDR2 SYGVKD. The CDR3 totals 13 residues. Trimming pared 0 bases from V and 0 bases from J, leaving 3 bases between. CDR3 region: CAISESGSYEQYF. The DNA of the CDR3 is TGTGCCATCAGTGAGTCAGGCTCCTACGAGCAGTACTTC.

The gene calls are TRBV7-8 and TRBJ2-2; TRBD1 might be the D (7 bases). The CDR3 runs to 18 residues. Germline CDR1 reads SGHVS; CDR2 reads FQNEAQ. V was cut by 4 bases and J by 0 bases, with 18 bases left in between. The CDR3 DNA sequence: TGTGCCAGCAGCTCTTTCTTCCAGGGGGGCCCGAACACCGGGGAGCTGTTTTTT. Translating it yields CASSSFFQGGPNTGELFF.